This TCR beta chain was found in a study of radiotherapy plus CTLA-4 blockade in lung cancer. Focal radiation plus CTLA-4 blockade with ipilimumab was given to patients with chemo-refractory metastatic non-small-cell lung cancer. The V segment lost 0 bases and the J segment 8 bases; nucleotides outside the gene matches: 8. Germline V gene data show CDR1 as LGHNA and CDR2 as YNFKEQ. CDR3 length equals 16 residues. The table came from immunoSEQ multiplex PCR; TCRdb's copy has only in-frame clones and leaves some out. The sample has around 85,000 clones; about 86% are singletons. The chain employs TRBV4-2 and TRBJ2-1, with 9 bases matching TRBD2. The specimen was peripheral blood, collected from a patient treated with radiotherapy plus ipilimumab. The clonotype comes from a human donor with non-small cell lung cancer who had a partial response to radiotherapy plus ipilimumab. The CDR3 sequence is CASSQEASGKVYEQFF. The DNA for the CDR3 is TGTGCCAGCAGCCAAGAGGCTAGCGGGAAAGTCTATGAGCAGTTCTTC.